This is a list of T cell receptor beta chains from one sample in a study of blood T cell repertoires in COVID-19. Data came from immunoSEQ multiplex PCR; TCRdb stores just in-frame clones and leaves some out. The sample shows tens of thousands of clones, about 89% of them seen only once. The sample was peripheral blood. The receptors shown here come from a man aged 70-80 years with active or convalescent COVID-19. CDR3s include the opening cysteine and the closing phenylalanine or tryptophan. The D gene is left open where the match is weak. The size of a clone is reported for some rows only, either as once, few or many, or as a class for expanded clones.

D,size,V,J,DNA,CDR3
NA,NA,TRBV7-9,TRBJ1-3,TGTGCCAGCAGCTTATTAGGGGTGGAAAACACCATATATTTT,CASSLLGVENTIYF
NA,NA,TRBV6-5,TRBJ1-1,TGTGCCAGCAGTTACGAAAGGACAGCCGGGAACACTGAAGCTTTCTTT,CASSYERTAGNTEAFF
TRBD2,once,TRBV5-6,TRBJ2-3,TGTGCCAGCAGCCGACTAGCGGGGTCAGATACGCAGTATTTT,CASSRLAGSDTQYF
TRBD1,NA,TRBV5-5,TRBJ1-4,TGTGCCAGCAGCTTACGGGACAGGGGAGTTGATACGAATGAAAAACTGTTTTTT,CASSLRDRGVDTNEKLFF
TRBD2,NA,TRBV7-6,TRBJ2-3,TGTGCCAGCACGCCGAGCGGGGGGGCCGTTAATACGCAGTATTTT,CASTPSGGAVNTQYF
TRBD1,NA,TRBV7-2,TRBJ1-5,TGTGCCAGCAGCTTAAGACAGGGAGGTCAGCCCCAGCATTTT,CASSLRQGGQPQHF
TRBD1,NA,TRBV7-2,TRBJ1-2,TGTGCCAGCAGCAGGGACAGGCGGCTAGGTGGCTACACCTTC,CASSRDRRLGGYTF
NA,NA,TRBV27,TRBJ2-2,TGTGCCAGCAGTCTAGTGCTCGGGGAGCTGTTTTTT,CASSLVLGELFF
NA,NA,TRBV7-9,TRBJ1-1,TGTGCCAGCAGGGTACAGGGCGTCCCTGAAGCTTTCTTT,CASRVQGVPEAFF
NA,NA,TRBV5-4,TRBJ1-2,TGTGCCAGCAGCTTGGGGCAGTATGGCTACACCTTC,CASSLGQYGYTF
NA,NA,TRBV21-1,TRBJ1-1,TGTGCCACCCTCCCGACAGGGCACATGAACACTGAAGCTTTCTTT,CATLPTGHMNTEAFF
NA,NA,TRBV5-1,TRBJ1-1,TGCGCCAGCATCCTGAGGGAGAAGGGTTCTACTGAAGCTTTCTTT,CASILREKGSTEAFF
TRBD2,NA,TRBV13,TRBJ2-3,TGTGCCAGCCGAGCGGGGGGCACTCGCACAGATACGCAGTATTTT,CASRAGGTRTDTQYF
NA,NA,TRBV2,TRBJ1-4,TGTGCCAGCAGTGCCCGGGAACGAATACGGGAAAAACTGTTTTTT,CASSARERIREKLFF
TRBD2,NA,TRBV5-1,TRBJ2-5,TGCGCCAGCAGCTTGGTTAACGGGGGGGAAGAGACCCAGTACTTC,CASSLVNGGEETQYF
TRBD1,once,TRBV28,TRBJ1-2,TGTGCCAGCAGTAAGGGGATCGGACAGGGCAGGGGCTACACCTTC,CASSKGIGQGRGYTF
NA,NA,TRBV21-1,TRBJ2-3,TGTGCCAGCAGCAAGGGGGAGGACTTCGAAGCAGATACGCAGTATTTT,CASSKGEDFEADTQYF
NA,few,TRBV11-2,TRBJ1-2,TGTGCCAGCAGCTTAGGACAGAACTATGGCTACACCTTC,CASSLGQNYGYTF
TRBD2,NA,TRBV11-2,TRBJ2-1,TGTGCCAGCAGCTCGTTTGGGACTAGCGGATACAATGAGCAGTTCTTC,CASSSFGTSGYNEQFF
TRBD1,NA,TRBV6-6,TRBJ1-2,TGTGCCAGCGAGGGCCAGGGGGTTGGCTACACCTTC,CASEGQGVGYTF
TRBD1,NA,TRBV3-1/TRBV3-2,TRBJ1-2,TGTGCCAGCAGCCACACAATGGGACAGCTCATCCCGGGGCCCGACTATGGCTACACCTTC,CASSHTMGQLIPGPDYGYTF
NA,once,TRBV9,TRBJ2-5,TGTGCCAGCAGCGTAGGGCCAGGGGAAGGAGAGACCCAGTACTTC,CASSVGPGEGETQYF
NA,NA,TRBV18,TRBJ1-2,TGTGCCAGCTCACCTCCAAGCCTTAAGCCTAACTATGGCTACACCTTC,CASSPPSLKPNYGYTF
TRBD1,NA,TRBV2,TRBJ2-2,TGTGCCAGCAGGCCCCGGGACAGGGGGTTCTGGACCGGGGAGCTGTTTTTT,CASRPRDRGFWTGELFF
NA,once,TRBV9,TRBJ1-2,TGTGCCAGCAGCGTAGCCGTTGACATCCCCTATGGCTACACCTTC,CASSVAVDIPYGYTF
TRBD1,NA,TRBV24-1,TRBJ2-2,TGTGCCACCAGTGACAGGAGACAGGGGCGAAAATGGTGGGCCGGGGAGCTGTTTTTT,CATSDRRQGRKWWAGELFF
NA,NA,TRBV27,TRBJ2-3,TGTGCCAGCAGCCCCCGCTGGGGGGGGCTGTCAGATACGCAGTATTTT,CASSPRWGGLSDTQYF
NA,NA,TRBV6-5,TRBJ1-1,TGTGCCAGCAGTTACAGGGGTGAAGCTTTCTTT,CASSYRGEAFF
TRBD1,NA,TRBV28,TRBJ1-4,TGTGCCAGCGAACGATCCGGGACAGGGGGTGAAAAACTGTTTTTT,CASERSGTGGEKLFF
TRBD1,NA,TRBV28,TRBJ2-7,TGTGCCAGCAGTGGGACAGGGGGTTCCGACGAGCAGTACTTC,CASSGTGGSDEQYF